This TCR beta chain was captured by sequencing in a study of sequential checkpoint blockade in melanoma. Study-wide background: Patients were randomized 1:1 to nivolumab-then-ipilimumab or ipilimumab-then-nivolumab first-line.

Using immunoSEQ multiplex PCR, the repertoire was profiled, and TCRdb retains in-frame clones only, with some absent. This table holds about 28,000 clones, 70% to 90% found once. Treatment here: randomized to nivolumab then ipilimumab (arm A) or the reverse (arm B). No patient had prior DNA-damaging chemotherapy. PBMC sorting kept live CD3+CD8+ cells without CD19 or CD56. The CDR3 has 16 amino acids. CDR1 and CDR2 from the germline V gene are SGHVS and FQNEAQ. The V segment lost 3 bases and the J segment 10 bases; nucleotides outside the gene matches: 17. The gene calls are TRBV7-8 and TRBJ1-1, with 7 bases that match TRBD1. Sequenced material: CD8+ T cells sorted from blood (inferred from file names), taken from a patient given nivolumab and ipilimumab in sequence. The source is a human donor with melanoma. Here the CDR3 reads CASSFTTDRAPRGAFF. In DNA form, the CDR3 reads TGTGCCAGCAGCTTCACAACCGACAGGGCCCCTCGGGGAGCTTTCTTT.